This T cell receptor beta chain emerged from a study of monozygotic twins with inflammatory bowel disease. TCRdb reanalyzed the 5' RACE reads and collapses them to one entry per CDR3 protein, without DNA. The listing contains about 330,000 distinct CDR3 sequences. This clonotype was sampled from a human donor with ulcerative colitis or Crohn's disease, or a healthy co-twin of an affected twin (not recorded which). The sample consisted of blood.

CDR3 region: CSVEENSNTEAFF. V and J are TRBV29-1 and TRBJ1-1. This CDR3 has 13 residues. CDR1 is SQVTM, CDR2 ANQGSEA, per germline.